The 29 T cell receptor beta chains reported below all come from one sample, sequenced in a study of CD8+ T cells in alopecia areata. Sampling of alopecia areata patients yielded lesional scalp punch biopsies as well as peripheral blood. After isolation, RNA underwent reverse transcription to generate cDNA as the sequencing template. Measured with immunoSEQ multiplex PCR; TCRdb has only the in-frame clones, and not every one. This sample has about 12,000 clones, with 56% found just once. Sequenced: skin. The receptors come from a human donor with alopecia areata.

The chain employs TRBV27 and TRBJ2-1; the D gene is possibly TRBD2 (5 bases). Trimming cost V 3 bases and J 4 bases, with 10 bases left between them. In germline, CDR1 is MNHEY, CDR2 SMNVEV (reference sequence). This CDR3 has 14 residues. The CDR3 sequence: CASSLVGDYNEQFF. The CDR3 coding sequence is TGTGCCAGCAGTTTGGTCGGGGATTACAATGAGCAGTTCTTC.

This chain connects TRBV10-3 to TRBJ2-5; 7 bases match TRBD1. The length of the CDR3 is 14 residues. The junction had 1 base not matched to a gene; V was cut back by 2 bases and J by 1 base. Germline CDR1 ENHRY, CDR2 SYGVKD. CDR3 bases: TGTGCCATCAGTGAGGGGACAGCCCAAGAGACCCAGTACTTC. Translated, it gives CAISEGTAQETQYF.

This chain's CDR3 is CASSPPNSGANVLTF. In DNA, the CDR3 is TGTGCCAGCTCACCACCGAACTCTGGGGCCAACGTCCTGACTTTC. The chain recombines TRBV18 with TRBJ2-6; no clear D. The germline gives CDR1 KGHSH, CDR2 LQKENI. The CDR3 covers 15 residues. V lost 0 bases and J lost 0, with 3 bases in between.

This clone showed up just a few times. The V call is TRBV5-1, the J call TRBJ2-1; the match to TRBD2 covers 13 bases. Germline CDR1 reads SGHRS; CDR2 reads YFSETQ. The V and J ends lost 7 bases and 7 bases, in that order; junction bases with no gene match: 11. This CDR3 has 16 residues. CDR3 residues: CASRILGLAGVNEQFF. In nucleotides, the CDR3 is TGCGCCAGCCGTATCCTAGGACTAGCGGGGGTTAATGAGCAGTTCTTC. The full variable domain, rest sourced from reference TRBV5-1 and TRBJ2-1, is KAGVTQTPRYLIKTRGQQVTLSCSPISGHRSVSWYQQTPGQGLQFLFEYFSETQRNKGNFPGRFSGRQFSNSRSEMNVSTLELGDSALYLCASRILGLAGVNEQFFGPGTRLTVL.

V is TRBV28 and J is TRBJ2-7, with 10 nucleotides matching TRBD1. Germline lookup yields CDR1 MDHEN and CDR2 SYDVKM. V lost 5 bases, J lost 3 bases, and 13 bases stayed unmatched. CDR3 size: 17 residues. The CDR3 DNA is TGTGCCAGCAGTCCCACGATGGGACAGGGGTTTAACTACGAGCAGTACTTC. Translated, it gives CASSPTMGQGFNYEQYF.

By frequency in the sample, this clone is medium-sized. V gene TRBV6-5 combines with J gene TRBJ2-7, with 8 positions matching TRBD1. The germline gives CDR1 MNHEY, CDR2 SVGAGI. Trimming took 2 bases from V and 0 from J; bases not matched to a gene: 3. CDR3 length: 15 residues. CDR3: CASSYGGTGSYEQYF. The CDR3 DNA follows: TGTGCCAGCAGTTACGGTGGGACAGGCTCCTACGAGCAGTACTTC.

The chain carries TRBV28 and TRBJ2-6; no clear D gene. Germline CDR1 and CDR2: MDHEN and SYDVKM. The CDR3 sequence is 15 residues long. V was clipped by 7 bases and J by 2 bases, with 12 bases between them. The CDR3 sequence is CASKNSGTGANVLTF. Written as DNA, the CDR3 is TGTGCCAGCAAAAACTCTGGCACTGGGGCCAACGTCCTGACTTTC.

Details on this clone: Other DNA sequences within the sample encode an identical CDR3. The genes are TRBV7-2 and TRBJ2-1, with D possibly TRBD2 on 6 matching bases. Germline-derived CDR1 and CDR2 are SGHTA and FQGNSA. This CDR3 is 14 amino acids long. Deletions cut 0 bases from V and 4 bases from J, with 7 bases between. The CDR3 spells CASSLAGTYNEQFF. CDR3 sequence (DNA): TGTGCCAGCAGCTTAGCGGGGACTTACAATGAGCAGTTCTTC.

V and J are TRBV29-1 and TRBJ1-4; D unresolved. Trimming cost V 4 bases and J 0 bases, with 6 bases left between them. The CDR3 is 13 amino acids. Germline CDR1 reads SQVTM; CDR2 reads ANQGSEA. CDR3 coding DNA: TGCAGCGTTGGGGTTGCAACTAATGAAAAACTGTTTTTT. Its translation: CSVGVATNEKLFF.

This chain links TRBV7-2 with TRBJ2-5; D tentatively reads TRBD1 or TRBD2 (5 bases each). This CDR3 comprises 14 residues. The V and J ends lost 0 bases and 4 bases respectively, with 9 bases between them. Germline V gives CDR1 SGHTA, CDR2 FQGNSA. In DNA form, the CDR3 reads TGTGCCAGCAGCTTAGCGAGGGGCACAGAGACCCAGTACTTC. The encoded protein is CASSLARGTETQYF.

The CDR3, as DNA: TGCAGCGTTCCCGACAGGGGGAATGAAAAACTGTTTTTT. This codes for CSVPDRGNEKLFF. The rearrangement links TRBV29-1 to TRBJ1-4, with 9 nucleotides matching TRBD1. The CDR3 covers 13 residues. The trim removed 5 bases at V and 5 bases at J, leaving 3 bases unmatched. Germline CDR1 and CDR2: SQVTM and ANQGSEA.

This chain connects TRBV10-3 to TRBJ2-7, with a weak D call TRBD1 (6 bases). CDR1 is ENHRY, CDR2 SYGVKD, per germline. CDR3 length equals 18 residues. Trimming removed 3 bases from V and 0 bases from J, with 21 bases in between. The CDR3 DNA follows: TGTGCCATCAGTGACGGATACAGGGCTAGCCGCGACTCCTACGAGCAGTACTTC. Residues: CAISDGYRASRDSYEQYF.

CDR3 DNA: TGTGCCAGCAGCTTATGGGGACCGGGACGGAACACCGGGGAGCTGTTTTTT. Amino acid sequence: CASSLWGPGRNTGELFF. The V gene is TRBV7-9, the J gene TRBJ2-2; D might be TRBD1 or TRBD2, each matching 5 bases. Germline CDR1 reads SEHNR; CDR2 reads FQNEAQ (reference sequence). V lost 2 bases, J lost 1 base, and 14 bases lay in between. This CDR3 region has 17 residues. The full variable domain, rest sourced from reference TRBV7-9 and TRBJ2-2, is DTGVSQNPRHKITKRGQNVTFRCDPISEHNRLYWYRQTLGQGPEFLTYFQNEAQLEKSRLLSDRFSAERPKGSFSTLEIQRTEQGDSAMYLCASSLWGPGRNTGELFFGEGSRLTVL.

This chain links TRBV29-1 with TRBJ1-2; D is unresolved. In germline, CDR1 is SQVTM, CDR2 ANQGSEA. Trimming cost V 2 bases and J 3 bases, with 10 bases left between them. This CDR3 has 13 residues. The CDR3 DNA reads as TGCAGCGTTGAAAGGGAATCAGACTATGGCTACACCTTC. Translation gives CSVERESDYGYTF.

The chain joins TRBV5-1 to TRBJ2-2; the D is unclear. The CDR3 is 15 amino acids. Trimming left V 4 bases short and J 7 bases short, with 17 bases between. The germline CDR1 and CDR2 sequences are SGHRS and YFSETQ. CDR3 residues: CASSVALSALGELFF. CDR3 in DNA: TGCGCCAGCAGCGTCGCCCTTTCGGCCCTCGGGGAGCTGTTTTTT.

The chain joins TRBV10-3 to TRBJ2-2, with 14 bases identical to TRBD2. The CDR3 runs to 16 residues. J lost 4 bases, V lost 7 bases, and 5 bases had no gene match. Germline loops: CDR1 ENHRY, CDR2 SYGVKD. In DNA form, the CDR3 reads TGTGCCATCAACACAGGGACTAGCGGGAGCACCGGGGAGCTGTTTTTT. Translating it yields CAINTGTSGSTGELFF.

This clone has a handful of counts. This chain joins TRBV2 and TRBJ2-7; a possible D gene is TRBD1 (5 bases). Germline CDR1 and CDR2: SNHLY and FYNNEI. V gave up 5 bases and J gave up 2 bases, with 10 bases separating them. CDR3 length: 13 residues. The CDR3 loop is CASSTLTAYEQYF. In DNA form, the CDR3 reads TGTGCCAGCAGTACTCTGACAGCCTACGAGCAGTACTTC.

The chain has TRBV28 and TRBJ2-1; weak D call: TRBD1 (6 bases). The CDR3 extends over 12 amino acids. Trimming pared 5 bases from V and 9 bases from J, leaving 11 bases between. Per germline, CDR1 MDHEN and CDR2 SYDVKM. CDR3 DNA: TGTGCCAGCAGTACACAGGGTATTGAGCAGTTCTTC. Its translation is CASSTQGIEQFF.

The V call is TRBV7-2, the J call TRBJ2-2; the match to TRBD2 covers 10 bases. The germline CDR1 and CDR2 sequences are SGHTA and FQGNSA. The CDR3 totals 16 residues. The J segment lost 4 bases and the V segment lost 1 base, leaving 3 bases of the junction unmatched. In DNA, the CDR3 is TGTGCCAGCAGCTTAGTGGGGACTAGCGTCACCGGGGAGCTGTTTTTT. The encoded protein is CASSLVGTSVTGELFF.

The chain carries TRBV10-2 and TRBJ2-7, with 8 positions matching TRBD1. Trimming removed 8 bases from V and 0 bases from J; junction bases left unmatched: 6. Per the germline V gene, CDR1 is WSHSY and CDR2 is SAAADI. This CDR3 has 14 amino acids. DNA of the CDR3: TGCGCCAGCCACTCACAGGGGGACTCCTACGAGCAGTACTTC. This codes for CASHSQGDSYEQYF.

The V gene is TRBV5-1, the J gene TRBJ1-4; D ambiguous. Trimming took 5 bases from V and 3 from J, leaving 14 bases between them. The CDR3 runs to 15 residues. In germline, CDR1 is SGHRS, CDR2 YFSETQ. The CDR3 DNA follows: TGCGCCAGCAGTCCTAGTGAGGACGCTAATGAAAAACTGTTTTTT. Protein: CASSPSEDANEKLFF.

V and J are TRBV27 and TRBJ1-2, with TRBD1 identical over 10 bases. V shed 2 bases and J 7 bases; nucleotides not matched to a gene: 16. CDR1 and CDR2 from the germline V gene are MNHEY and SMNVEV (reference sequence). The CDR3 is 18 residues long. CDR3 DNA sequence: TGTGCCAGCAGTTTAATGGGGTACGACAGGGGGCAAAAATCTGGCTACACCTTC. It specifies CASSLMGYDRGQKSGYTF.

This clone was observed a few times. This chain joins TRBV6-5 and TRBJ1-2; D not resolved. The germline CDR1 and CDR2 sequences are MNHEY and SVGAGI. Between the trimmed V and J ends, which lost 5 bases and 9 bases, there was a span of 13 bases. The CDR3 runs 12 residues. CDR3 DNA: TGTGCCAGCAGTCAAACCAGACGGAGCTACACCTTC. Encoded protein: CASSQTRRSYTF.

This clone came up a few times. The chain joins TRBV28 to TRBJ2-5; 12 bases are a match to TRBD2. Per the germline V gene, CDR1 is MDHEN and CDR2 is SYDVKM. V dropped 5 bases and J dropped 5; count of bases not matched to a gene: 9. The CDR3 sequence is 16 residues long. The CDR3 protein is CASSLRLAGDGETQYF. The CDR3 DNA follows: TGTGCCAGCAGTCTCCGACTAGCGGGAGACGGGGAGACCCAGTACTTC.

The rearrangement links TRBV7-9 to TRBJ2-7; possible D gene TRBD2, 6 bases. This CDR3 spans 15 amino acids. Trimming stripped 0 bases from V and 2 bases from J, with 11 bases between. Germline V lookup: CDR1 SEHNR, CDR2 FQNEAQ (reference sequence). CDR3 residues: CASSLASGSPYEQYF. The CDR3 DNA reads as TGTGCCAGCAGCTTAGCTAGCGGTAGCCCCTACGAGCAGTACTTC.

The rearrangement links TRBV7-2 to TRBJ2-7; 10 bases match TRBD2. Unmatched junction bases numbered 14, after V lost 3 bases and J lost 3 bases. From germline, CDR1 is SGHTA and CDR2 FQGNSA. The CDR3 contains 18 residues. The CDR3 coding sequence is TGTGCCAGCAGCTTGAGGCTAGCGGGAGAAGTTCTTAGCTACGAGCAGTACTTC. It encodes CASSLRLAGEVLSYEQYF.

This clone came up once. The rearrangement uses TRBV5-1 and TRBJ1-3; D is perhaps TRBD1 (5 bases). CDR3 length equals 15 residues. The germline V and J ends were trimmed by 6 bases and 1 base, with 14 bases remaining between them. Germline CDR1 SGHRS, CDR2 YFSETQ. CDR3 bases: TGCGCCAGCACCATGGGGGTCTTTTCTGGAAACACCATATATTTT. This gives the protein CASTMGVFSGNTIYF.

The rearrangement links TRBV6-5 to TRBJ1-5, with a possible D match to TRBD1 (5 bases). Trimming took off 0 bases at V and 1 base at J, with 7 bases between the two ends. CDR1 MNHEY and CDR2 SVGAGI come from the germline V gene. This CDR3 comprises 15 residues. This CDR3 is CASSYSRGSNQPQHF. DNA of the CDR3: TGTGCCAGCAGTTACTCAAGGGGAAGCAATCAGCCCCAGCATTTT.

The CDR3 DNA is TGTGCCAGCAGTGAAGAAGGTAATCAGCCCCAGCATTTT. Encoded protein: CASSEEGNQPQHF. The chain is built from TRBV2 and TRBJ1-5; D remains ambiguous. Germline CDR1 reads SNHLY; CDR2 reads FYNNEI. This CDR3 is 13 amino acids long. V was shortened by 1 base and J by 4 bases, with 5 bases between the two germline ends.